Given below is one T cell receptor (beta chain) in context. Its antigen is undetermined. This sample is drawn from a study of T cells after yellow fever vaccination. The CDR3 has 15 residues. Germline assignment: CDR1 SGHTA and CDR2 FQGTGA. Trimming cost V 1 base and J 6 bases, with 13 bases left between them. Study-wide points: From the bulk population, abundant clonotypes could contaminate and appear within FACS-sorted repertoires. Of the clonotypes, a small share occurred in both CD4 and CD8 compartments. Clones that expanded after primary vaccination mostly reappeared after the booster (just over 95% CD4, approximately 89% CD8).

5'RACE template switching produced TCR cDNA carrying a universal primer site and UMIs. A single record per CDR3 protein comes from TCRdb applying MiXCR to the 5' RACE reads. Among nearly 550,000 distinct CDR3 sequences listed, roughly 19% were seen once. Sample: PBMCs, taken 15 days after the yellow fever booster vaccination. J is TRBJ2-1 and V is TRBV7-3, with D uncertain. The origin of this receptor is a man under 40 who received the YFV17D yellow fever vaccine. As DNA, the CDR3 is TGTGCCAGCAGCTTAAGTCCCAACCCGCGCAATGAGCAGTTCTTC. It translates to CASSLSPNPRNEQFF.